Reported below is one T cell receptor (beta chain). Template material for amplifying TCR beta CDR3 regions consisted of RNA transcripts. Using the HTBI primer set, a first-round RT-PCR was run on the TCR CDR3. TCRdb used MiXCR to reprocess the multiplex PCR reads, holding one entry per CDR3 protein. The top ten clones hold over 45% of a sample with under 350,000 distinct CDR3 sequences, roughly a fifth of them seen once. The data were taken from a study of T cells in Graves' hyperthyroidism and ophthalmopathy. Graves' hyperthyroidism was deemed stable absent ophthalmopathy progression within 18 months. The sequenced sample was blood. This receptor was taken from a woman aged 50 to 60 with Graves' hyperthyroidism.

The CDR3 here is CASSILTSGSYEQYF. CDR3 nucleotides: TGTGCCAGTAGTATTTTGACTAGCGGGAGTTACGAGCAGTACTTC. This chain joins TRBV19 and TRBJ2-7; 12 bases line up with TRBD2. Germline values: CDR1 LNHDA, CDR2 SQIVND (reference sequence). This CDR3 contains 15 residues. With V trimmed by 3 bases and J by 4 bases, 4 bases remained unmatched. Together with reference TRBV19 and TRBJ2-7, the CDR3 gives the full variable domain: DGGITQSPKYLFRKEGQNVTLSCEQNLNHDAMYWYRQDPGQGLRLIYYSQIVNDFQKGDIAEGYSVSREKKESFPLTVTSAQKNPTAFYLCASSILTSGSYEQYFGPGTRLTVT.